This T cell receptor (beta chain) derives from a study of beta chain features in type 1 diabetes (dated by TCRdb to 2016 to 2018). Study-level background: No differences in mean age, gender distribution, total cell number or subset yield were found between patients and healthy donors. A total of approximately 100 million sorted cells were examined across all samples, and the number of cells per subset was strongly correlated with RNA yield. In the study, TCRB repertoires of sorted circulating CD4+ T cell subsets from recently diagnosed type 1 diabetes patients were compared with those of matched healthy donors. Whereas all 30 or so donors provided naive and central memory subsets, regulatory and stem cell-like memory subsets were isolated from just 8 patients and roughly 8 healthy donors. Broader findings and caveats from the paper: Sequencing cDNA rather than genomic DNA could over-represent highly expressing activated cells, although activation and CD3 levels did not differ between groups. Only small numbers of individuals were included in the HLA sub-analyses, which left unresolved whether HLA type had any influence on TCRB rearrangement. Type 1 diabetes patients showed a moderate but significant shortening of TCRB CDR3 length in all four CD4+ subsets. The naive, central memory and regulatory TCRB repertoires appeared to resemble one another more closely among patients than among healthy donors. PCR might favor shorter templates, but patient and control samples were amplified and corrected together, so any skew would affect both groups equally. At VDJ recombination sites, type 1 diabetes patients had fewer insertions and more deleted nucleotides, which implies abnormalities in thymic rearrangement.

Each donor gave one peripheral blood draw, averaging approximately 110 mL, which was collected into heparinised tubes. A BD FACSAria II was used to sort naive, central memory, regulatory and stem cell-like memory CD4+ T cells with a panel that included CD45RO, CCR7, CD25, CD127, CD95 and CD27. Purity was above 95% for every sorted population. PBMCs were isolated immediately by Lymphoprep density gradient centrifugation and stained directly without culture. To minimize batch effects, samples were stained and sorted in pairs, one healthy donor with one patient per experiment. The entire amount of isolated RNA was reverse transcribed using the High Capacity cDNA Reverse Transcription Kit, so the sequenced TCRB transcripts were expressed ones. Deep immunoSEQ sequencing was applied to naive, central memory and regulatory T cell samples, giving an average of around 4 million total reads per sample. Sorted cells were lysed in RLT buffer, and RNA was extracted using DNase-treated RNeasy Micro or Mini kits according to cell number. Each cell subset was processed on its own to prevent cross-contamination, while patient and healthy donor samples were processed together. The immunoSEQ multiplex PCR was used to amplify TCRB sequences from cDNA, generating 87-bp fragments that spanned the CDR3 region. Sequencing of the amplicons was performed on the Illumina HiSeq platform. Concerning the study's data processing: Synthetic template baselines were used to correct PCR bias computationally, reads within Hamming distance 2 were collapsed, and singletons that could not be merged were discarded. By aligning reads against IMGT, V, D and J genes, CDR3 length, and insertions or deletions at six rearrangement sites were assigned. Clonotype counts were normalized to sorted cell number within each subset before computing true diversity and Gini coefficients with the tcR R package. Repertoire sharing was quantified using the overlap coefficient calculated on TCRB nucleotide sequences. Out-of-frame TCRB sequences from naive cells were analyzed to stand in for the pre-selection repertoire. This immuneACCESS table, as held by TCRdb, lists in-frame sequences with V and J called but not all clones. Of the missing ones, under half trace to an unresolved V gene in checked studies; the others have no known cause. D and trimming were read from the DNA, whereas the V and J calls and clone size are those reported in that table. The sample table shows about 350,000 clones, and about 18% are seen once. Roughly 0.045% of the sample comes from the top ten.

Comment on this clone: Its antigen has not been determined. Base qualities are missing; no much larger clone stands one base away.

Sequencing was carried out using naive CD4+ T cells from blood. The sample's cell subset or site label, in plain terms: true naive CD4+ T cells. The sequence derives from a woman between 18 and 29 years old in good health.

The DNA reads TGTGCCAGCAGTCGCCGGGACAGGGGTGGCGAGCAGTACTTC. This yields the protein CASSRRDRGGEQYF. This sequence uses TRBV6-6 and TRBJ2-7; 10 of the junction bases match TRBD1. The CDR3 measures 14 amino acids from cysteine to phenylalanine. This entry keeps only the CDR3 DNA: 42 bases, framed from base 1. Based on the germline V gene (reference sequence), the CDR1 and CDR2 sequences are MNHNY and SVGAGI. V and J are trimmed by 5 bases and 6 bases, and the gene matches miss 7 bases of the junction.